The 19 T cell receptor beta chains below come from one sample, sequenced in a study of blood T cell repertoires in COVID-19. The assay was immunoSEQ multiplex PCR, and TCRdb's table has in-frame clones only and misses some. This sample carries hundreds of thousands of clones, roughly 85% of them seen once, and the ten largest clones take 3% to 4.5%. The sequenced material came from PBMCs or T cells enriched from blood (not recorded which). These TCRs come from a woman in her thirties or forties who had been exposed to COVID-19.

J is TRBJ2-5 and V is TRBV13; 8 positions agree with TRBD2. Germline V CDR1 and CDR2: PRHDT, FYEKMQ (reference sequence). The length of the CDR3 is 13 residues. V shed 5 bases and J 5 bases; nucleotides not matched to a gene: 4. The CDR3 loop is CASSHRGGETQYF. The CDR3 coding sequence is TGTGCCAGCAGCCATCGGGGGGGGGAGACCCAGTACTTC.

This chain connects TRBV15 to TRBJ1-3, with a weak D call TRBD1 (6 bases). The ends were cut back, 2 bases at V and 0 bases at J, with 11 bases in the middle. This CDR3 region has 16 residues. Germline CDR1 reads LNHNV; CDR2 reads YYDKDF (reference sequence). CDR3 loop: CATSRRDTLSGNTIYF. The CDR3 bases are TGTGCCACCAGCAGAAGGGACACCCTCTCTGGAAACACCATATATTTT. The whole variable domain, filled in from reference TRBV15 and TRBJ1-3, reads DAMVIQNPRYQVTQFGKPVTLSCSQTLNHNVMYWYQQKSSQAPKLLFHYYDKDFNNEADTPDNFQSRRPNTSFCFLDIRSPGLGDTAMYLCATSRRDTLSGNTIYFGEGSWLTVV.

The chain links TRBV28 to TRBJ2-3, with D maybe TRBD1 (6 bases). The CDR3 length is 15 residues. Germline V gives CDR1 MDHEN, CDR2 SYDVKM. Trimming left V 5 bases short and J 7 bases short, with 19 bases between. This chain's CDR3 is CASSEYQGLGNTQYF. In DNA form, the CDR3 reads TGTGCCAGCAGTGAATACCAGGGGCTCGGGAATACGCAGTATTTT.

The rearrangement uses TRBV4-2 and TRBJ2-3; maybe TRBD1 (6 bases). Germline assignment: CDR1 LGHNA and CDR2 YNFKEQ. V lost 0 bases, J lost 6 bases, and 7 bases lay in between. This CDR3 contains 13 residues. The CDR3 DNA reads TGTGCCAGCAGCCAAGAGAGGGGGGATACGCAGTATTTT. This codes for CASSQERGDTQYF.

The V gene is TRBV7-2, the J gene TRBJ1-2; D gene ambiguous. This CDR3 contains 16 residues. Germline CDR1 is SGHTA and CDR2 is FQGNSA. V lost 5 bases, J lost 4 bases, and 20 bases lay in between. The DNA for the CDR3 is TGTGCCAGCAGCCCAGGAGGGTCCCAGATCAGCTATGGCTACACCTTC. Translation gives CASSPGGSQISYGYTF.

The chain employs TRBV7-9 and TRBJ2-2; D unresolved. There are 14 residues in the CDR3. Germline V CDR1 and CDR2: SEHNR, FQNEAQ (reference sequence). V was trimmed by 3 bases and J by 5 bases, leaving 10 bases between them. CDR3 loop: CASSFSLRTGELFF. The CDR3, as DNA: TGTGCCAGCAGCTTCTCCCTCCGGACCGGGGAGCTGTTTTTT.

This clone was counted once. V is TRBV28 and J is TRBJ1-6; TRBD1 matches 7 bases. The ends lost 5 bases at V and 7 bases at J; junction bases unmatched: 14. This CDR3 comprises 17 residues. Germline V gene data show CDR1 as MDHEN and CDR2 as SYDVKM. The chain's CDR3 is CASSPSSWTGPNSPLHF. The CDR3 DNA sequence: TGTGCCAGCAGTCCTAGTTCGTGGACAGGCCCAAATTCACCCCTCCACTTT.

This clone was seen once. In nucleotides, the CDR3 is TGCAGCGTTTCACCGGGACAGGGTCGGTACGAGCAGTACTTC. Amino acids: CSVSPGQGRYEQYF. The rearrangement links TRBV29-1 to TRBJ2-7; 9 bases match TRBD1. Germline loops: CDR1 SQVTM, CDR2 ANQGSEA. J was trimmed by 4 bases and V by 5 bases; bases with no gene match: 9. The CDR3 runs 14 residues.

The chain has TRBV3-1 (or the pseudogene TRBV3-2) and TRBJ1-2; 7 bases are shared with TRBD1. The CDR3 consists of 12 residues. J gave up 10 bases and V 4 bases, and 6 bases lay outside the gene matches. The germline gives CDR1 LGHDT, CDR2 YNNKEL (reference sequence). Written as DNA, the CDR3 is TGTGCCAGCAGCCCCGGGACAGTTCACTACACCTTC. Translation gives CASSPGTVHYTF.

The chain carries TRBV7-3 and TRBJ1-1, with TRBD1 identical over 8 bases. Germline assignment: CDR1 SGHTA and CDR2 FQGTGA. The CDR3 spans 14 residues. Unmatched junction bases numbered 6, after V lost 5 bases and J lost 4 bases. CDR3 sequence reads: CASSPQGGVTEAFF. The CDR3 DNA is TGTGCCAGCAGCCCACAGGGGGGAGTCACTGAAGCTTTCTTT.

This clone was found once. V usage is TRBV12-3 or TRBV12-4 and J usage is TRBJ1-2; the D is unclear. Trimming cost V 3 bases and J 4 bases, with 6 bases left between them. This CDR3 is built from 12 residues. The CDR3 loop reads CASSFQVYGYTF. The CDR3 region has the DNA TGTGCCAGCAGTTTTCAGGTCTATGGCTACACCTTC.

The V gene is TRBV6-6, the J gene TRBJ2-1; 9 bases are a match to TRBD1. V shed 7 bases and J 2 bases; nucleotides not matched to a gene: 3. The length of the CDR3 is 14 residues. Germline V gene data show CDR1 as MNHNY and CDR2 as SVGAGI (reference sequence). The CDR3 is CASNTGGPYNEQFF. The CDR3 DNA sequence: TGTGCCAGCAATACAGGGGGCCCCTACAATGAGCAGTTCTTC.

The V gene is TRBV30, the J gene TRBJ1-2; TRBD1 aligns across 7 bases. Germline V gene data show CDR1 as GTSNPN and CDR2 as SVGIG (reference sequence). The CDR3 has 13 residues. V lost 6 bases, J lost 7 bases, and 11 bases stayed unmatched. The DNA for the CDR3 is TGTGCCTGTAGTCCTGACAGGGAGGCTGGCTACACCTTC. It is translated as CACSPDREAGYTF. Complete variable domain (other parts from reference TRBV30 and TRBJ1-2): SQTIHQWPATLVQPVGSPLSLECTVEGTSNPNLYWYRQAAGRGLQLLFYSVGIGQISSEVPQNLSASRPQDRQFILSSKKLLLSDSGFYLCACSPDREAGYTFGSGTRLTVV.

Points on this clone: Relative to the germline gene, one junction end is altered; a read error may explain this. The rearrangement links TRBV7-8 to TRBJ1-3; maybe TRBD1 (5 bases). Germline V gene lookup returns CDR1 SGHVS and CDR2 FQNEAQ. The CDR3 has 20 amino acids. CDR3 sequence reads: CASSLARILGADRSGNTIYF. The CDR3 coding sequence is TGTGCCAGCAGCCTAGCGCGGATTTTAGGGGCCGATCGCTCTGGAAACACCATATATTTT.

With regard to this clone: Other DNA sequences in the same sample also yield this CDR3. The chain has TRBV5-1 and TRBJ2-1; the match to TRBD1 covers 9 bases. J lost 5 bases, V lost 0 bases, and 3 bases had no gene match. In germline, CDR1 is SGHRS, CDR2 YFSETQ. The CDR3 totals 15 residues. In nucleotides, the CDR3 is TGCGCCAGCAGCTTGGCCGGGACAGGGCACAATGAGCAGTTCTTC. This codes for CASSLAGTGHNEQFF. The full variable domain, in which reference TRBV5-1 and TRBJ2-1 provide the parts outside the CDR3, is KAGVTQTPRYLIKTRGQQVTLSCSPISGHRSVSWYQQTPGQGLQFLFEYFSETQRNKGNFPGRFSGRQFSNSRSEMNVSTLELGDSALYLCASSLAGTGHNEQFFGPGTRLTVL.

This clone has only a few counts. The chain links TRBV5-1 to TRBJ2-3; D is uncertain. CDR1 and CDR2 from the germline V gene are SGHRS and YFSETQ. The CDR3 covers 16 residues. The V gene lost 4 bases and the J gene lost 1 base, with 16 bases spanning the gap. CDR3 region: CASSPQPSDGTDTQYF. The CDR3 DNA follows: TGCGCCAGCAGCCCCCAGCCTAGTGACGGCACAGATACGCAGTATTTT.

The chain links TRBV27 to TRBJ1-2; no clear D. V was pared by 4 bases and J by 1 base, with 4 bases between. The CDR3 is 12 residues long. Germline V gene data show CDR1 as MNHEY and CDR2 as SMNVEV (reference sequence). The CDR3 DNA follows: TGTGCCAGCAGTTCTAATAACTATGGCTACACCTTC. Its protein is CASSSNNYGYTF.

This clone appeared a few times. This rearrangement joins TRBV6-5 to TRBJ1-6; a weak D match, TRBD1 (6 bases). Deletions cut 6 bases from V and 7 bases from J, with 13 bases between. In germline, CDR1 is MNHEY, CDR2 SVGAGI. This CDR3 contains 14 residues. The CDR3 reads CASRRTALNSPLHF. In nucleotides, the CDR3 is TGTGCCAGCAGGCGGACAGCCCTAAATTCACCCCTCCACTTT.

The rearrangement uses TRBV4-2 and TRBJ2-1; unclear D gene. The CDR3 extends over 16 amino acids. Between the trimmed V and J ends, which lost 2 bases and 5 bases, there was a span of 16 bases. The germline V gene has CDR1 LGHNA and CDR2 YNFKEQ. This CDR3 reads CASSQYYGARNNEQFF. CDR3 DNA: TGTGCCAGCAGCCAATACTACGGTGCTCGGAACAATGAGCAGTTCTTC.